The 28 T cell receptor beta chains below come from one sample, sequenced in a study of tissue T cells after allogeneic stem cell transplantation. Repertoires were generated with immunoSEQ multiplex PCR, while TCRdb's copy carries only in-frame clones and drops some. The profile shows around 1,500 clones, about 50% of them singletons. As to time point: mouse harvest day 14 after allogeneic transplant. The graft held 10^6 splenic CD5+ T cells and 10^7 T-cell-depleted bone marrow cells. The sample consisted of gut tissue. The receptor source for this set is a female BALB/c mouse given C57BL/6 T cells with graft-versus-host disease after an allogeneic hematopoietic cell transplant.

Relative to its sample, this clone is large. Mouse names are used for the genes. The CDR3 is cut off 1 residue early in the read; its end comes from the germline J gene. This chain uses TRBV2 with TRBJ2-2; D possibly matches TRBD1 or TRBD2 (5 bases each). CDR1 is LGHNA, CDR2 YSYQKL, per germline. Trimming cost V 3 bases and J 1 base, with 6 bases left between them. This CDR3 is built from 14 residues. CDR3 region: CASSQGENTGQLYF. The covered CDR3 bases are TGTGCCAGCAGCCAGGGGGAAAACACCGGGCAGCTCTAC.

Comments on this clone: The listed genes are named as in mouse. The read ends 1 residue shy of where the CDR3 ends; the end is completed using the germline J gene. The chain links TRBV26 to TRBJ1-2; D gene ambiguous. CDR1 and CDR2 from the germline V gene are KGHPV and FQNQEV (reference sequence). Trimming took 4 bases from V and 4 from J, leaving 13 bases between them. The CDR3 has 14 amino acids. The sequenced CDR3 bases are TGTGCCAGCAGTCGGCCAGGATCCTCCTCCGACTACACC. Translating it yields CASSRPGSSSDYT. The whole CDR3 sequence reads CASSRPGSSSDYTF.

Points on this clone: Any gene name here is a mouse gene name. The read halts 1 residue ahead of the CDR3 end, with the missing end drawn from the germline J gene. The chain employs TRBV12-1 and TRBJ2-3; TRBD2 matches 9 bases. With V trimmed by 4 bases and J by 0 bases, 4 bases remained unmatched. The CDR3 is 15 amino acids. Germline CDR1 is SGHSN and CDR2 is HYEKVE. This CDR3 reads CASSLGGSSAETLYF. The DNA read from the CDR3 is TGTGCCAGCTCACTGGGGGGCTCTAGTGCAGAAACGCTGTAT.

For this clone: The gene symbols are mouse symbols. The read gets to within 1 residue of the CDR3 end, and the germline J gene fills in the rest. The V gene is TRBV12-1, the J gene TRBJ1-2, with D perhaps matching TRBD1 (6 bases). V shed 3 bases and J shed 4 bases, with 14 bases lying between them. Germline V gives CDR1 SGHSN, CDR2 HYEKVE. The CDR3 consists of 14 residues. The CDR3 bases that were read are TGTGCCAGCTCTTTCTACAGGGCGGGCTCCGACTACACC. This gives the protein CASSFYRAGSDYT. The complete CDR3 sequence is CASSFYRAGSDYTF.

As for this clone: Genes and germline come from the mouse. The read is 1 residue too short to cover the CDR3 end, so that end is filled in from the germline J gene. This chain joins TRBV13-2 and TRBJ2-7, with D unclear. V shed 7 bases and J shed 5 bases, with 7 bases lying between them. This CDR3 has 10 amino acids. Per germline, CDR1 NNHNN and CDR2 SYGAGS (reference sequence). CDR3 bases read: TGTGCCAGCAGTGGCAATGAACAGTAC. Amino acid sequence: CASSGNEQY. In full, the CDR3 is CASSGNEQYF.

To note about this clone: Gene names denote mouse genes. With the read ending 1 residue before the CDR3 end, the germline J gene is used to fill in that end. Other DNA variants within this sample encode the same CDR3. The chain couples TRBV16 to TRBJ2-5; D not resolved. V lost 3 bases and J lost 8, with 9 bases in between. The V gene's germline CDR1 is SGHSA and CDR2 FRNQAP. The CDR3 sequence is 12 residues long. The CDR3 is CASSLVLGTQYF. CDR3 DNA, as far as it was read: TGTGCAAGCAGCTTGGTCTTGGGCACCCAGTAC.

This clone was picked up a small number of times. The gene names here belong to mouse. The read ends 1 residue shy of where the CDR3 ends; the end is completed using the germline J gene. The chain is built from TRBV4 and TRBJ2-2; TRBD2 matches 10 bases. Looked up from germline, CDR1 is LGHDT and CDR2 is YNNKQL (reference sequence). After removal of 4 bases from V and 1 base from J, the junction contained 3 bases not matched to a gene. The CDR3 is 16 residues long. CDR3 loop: CASSSYWGGNTGQLYF. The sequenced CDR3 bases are TGTGCCAGCAGCTCCTACTGGGGGGGAAACACCGGGCAGCTCTAC.

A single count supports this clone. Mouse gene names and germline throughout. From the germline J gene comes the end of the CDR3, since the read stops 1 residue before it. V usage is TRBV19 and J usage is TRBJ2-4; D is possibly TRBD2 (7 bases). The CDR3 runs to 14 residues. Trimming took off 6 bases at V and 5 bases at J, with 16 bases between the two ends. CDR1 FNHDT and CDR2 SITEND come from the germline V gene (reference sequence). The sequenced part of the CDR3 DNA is TGTGCCAGCATGGCTGGGGGCCGAGGAAACACCTTGTAC. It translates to CASMAGGRGNTLY. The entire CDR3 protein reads CASMAGGRGNTLYF. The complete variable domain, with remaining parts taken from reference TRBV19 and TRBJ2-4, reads GGIITQTPKFLIGQEGQKLTLKCQQNFNHDTMYWYRQDSGKGLRLIYYSITENDLQKGDLSEGYDASREKKSSFSLTVTSAQKNEMAVFLCASMAGGRGNTLYFGAGTRLSVL.

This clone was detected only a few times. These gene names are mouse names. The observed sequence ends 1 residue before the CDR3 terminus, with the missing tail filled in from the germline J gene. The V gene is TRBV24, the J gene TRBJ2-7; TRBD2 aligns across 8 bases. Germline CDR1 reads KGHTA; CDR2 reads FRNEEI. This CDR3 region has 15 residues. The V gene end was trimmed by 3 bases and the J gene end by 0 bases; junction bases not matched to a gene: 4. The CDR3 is CASSLTGGSSYEQYF. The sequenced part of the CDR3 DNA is TGTGCCAGCAGTCTAACTGGGGGCAGCTCCTATGAACAGTAC.

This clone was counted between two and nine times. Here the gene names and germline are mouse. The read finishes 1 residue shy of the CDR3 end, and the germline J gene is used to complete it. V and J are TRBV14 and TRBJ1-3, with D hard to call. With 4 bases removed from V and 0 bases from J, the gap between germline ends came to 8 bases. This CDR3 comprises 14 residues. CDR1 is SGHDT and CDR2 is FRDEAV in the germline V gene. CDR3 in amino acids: CASSHQNSGNTLYF. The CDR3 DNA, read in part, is TGTGCCAGCAGTCATCAGAATTCTGGAAATACGCTCTAT.

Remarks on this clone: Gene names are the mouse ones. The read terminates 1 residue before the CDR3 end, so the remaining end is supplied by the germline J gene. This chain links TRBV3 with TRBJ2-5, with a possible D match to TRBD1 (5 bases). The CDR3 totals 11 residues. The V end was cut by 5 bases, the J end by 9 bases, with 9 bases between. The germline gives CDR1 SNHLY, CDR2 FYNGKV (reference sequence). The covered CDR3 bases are TGTGCCAGCAGCCTCAGGGAGACCCAGTAC. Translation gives CASSLRETQY. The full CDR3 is CASSLRETQYF.

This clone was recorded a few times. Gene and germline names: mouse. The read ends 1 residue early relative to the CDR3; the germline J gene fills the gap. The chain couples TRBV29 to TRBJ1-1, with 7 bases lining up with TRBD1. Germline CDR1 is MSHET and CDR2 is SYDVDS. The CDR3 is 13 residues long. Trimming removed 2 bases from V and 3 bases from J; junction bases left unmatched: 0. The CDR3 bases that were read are TGTGCTAGCAGTTTACAGGGGGACACAGAAGTCTTC. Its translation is CASSLQGDTEVF. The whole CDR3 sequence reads CASSLQGDTEVFF.

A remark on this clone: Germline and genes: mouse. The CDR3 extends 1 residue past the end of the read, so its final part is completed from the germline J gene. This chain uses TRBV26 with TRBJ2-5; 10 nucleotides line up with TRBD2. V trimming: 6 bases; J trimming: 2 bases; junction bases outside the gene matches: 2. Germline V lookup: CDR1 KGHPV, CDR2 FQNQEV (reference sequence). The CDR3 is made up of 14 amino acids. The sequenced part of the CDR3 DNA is TGTGCCAGCAGAGGACTGGGGGTCCAAGACACCCAGTAC. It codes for CASRGLGVQDTQY. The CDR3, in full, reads CASRGLGVQDTQYF.

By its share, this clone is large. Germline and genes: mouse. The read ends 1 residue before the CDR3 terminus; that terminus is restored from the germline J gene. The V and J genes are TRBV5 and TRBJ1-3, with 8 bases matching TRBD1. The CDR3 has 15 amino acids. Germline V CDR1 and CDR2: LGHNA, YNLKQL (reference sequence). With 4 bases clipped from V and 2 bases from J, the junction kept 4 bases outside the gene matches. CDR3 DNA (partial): TGTGCCAGCAGCCCATCGGACAGGGCTGGAAATACGCTCTAT. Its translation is CASSPSDRAGNTLY. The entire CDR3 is CASSPSDRAGNTLYF.

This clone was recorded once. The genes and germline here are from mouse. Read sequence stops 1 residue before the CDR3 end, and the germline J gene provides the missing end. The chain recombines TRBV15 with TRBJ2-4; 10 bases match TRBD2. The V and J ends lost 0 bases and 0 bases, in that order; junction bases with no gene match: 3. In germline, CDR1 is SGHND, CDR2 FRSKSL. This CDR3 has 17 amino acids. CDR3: CASSLAGTGASQNTLYF. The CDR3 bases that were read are TGTGCCAGCAGTTTAGCGGGGACTGGGGCTAGTCAAAACACCTTGTAC.

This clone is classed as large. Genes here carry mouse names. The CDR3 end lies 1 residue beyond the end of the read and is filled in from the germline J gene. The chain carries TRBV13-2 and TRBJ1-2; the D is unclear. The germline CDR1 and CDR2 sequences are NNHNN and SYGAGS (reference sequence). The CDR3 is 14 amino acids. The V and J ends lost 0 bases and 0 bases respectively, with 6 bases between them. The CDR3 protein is CASGDARANSDYTF. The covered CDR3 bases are TGTGCCAGCGGTGATGCGAGGGCAAACTCCGACTACACC.

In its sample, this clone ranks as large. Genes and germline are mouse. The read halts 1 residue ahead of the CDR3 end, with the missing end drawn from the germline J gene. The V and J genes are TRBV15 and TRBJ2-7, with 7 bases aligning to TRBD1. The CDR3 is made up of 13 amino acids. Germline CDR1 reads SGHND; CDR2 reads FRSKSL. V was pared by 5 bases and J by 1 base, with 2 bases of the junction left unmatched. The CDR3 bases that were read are TGTGCCAGCAGTACGACAGGGTCCTATGAACAGTAC. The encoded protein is CASSTTGSYEQY. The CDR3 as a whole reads CASSTTGSYEQYF.

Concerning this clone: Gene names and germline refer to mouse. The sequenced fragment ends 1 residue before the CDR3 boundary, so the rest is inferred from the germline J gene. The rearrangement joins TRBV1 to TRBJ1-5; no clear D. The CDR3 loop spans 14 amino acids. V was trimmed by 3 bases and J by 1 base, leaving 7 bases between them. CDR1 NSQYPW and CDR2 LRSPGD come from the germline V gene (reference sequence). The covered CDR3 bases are TGCACCTGCAGTGCCCGGGTGAACAACCAGGCTCCGCTT. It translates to CTCSARVNNQAPL. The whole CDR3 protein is CTCSARVNNQAPLF.

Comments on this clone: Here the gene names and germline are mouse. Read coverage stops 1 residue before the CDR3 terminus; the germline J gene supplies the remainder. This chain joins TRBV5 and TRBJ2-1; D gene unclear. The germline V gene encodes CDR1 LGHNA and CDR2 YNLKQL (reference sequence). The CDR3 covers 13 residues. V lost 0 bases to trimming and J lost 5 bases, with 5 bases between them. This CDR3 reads CASSQDRDAEQFF. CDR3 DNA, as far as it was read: TGTGCCAGCAGCCAAGATAGAGATGCTGAGCAGTTC.

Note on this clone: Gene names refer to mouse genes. CDR3 sequence reads: CASSLQDTQYF. The sequenced part of the CDR3 DNA is TGTGCCAGCAGTCTGCAGGACACCCAGTAC. The rearrangement links TRBV26 to TRBJ2-5; no clear D gene. The sequenced fragment ends 1 residue before the CDR3 boundary, so the rest is inferred from the germline J gene. The germline CDR1 and CDR2 sequences are KGHPV and FQNQEV (reference sequence). This CDR3 is 11 amino acids long. Trimming removed 2 bases at V and 6 bases at J, with 3 bases between.

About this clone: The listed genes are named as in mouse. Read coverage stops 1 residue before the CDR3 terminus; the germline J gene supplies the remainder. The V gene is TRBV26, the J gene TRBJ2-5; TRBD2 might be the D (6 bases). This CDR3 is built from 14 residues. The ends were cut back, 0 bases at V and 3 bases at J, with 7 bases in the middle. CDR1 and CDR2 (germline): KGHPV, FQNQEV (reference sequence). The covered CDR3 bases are TGTGCCAGCAGTCTGTCTCTGGGGCAAGACACCCAGTAC. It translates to CASSLSLGQDTQY. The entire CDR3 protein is CASSLSLGQDTQYF.

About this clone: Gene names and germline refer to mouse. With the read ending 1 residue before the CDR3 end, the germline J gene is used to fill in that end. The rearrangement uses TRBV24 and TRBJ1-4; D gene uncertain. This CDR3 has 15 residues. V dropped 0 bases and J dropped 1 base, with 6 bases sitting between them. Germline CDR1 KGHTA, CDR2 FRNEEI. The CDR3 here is CASSLYVHSNERLFF. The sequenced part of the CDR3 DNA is TGTGCCAGCAGTCTGTATGTGCATTCCAACGAAAGATTATTT.

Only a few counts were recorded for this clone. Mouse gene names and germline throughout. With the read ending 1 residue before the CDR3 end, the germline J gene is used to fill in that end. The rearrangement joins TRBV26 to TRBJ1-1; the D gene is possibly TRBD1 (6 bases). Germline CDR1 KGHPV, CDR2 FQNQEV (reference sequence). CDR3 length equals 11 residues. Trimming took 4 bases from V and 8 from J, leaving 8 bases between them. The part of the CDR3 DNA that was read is TGTGCCAGCAGTCGCAGGGGTGAAGTCTTC. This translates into CASSRRGEVF. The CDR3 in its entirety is CASSRRGEVFF.

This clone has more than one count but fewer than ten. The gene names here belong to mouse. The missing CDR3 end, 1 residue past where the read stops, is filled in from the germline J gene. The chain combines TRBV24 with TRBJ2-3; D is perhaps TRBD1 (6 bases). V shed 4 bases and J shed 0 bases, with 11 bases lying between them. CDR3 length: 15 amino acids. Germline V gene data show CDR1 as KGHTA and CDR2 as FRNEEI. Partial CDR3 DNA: TGTGCCAGCAGTCCCGACAGGTTTAGTGCAGAAACGCTGTAT. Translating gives CASSPDRFSAETLY. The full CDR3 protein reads CASSPDRFSAETLYF.

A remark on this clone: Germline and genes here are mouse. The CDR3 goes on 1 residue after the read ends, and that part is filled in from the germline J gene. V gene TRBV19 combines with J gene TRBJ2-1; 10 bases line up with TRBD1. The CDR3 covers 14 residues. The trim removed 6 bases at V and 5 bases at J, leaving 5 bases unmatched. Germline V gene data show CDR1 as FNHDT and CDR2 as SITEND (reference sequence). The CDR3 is CASISGTGDAEQFF. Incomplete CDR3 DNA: TGTGCCAGCATCTCCGGGACAGGGGATGCTGAGCAGTTC.

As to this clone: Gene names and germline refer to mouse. The sequenced part of the CDR3 DNA is TGTGCCTGGAGTCGGGACAGCGGGCCGAACTCCGACTACACC. The encoded protein is CAWSRDSGPNSDYT. The complete CDR3 sequence is CAWSRDSGPNSDYTF. V is TRBV31 and J is TRBJ1-2; 7 nucleotides line up with TRBD1. The read stops 1 residue short of the end of the CDR3; the missing end is completed from the germline J gene. J was trimmed by 2 bases and V by 1 base; bases with no gene match: 7. The V gene's germline CDR1 is GKSSPN and CDR2 SITVG. This CDR3 contains 15 residues.

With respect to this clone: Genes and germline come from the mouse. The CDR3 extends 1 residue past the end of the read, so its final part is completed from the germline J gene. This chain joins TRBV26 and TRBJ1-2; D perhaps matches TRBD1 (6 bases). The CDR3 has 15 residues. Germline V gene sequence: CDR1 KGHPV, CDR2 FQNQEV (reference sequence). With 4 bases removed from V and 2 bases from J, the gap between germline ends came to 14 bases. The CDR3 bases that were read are TGTGCCAGCAGTCCTACAGGGAGAGAGAACTCCGACTACACC. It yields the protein CASSPTGRENSDYT. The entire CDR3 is CASSPTGRENSDYTF.

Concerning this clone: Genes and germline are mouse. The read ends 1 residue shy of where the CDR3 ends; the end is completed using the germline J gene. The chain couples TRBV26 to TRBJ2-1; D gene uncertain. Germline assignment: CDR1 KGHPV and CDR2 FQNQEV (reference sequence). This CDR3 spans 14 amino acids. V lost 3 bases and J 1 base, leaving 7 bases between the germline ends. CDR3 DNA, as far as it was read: TGTGCCAGCAGTCTAAGAGGGAACTATGCTGAGCAGTTC. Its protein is CASSLRGNYAEQF. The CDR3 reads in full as CASSLRGNYAEQFF. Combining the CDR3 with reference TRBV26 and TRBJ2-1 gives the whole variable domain NSKVIQTPRYLVKGQGQKAKMRCIPEKGHPVVFWYQQNKNNEFKFLINFQNQEVLQQIDMTEKRFSAECPSNSPCSLEIQSSEAGDSALYLCASSLRGNYAEQFFGPGTRLTVL.